This TCR beta chain was documented in a study of cytomegalovirus exposure and HLA in healthy donors. Note on this clone: Antigen specificity is unknown.

Study-level findings and limits: In vitro checks showed that a few CMV-associated chains really do target CMV antigens.

The data were produced by immunoSEQ multiplex PCR, yet TCRdb's version contains in-frame clones alone and is incomplete. Of more than 150,000 clones in the sample, more than 75% were seen once. The germline gives CDR1 SGHTS, CDR2 YDEGEE. The CDR3 loop spans 12 amino acids. V lost 1 base to trimming and J lost 8 bases, with 9 bases between them. J is TRBJ1-1 and V is TRBV5-8; no firm D call. Sequencing was done on a sample of PBMCs. The receptor was isolated from a man aged 18 to 30 in good health and CMV-seronegative. The CDR3 loop reads CASSLWAQEAFF. The CDR3 coding sequence is TGTGCCAGCAGCTTGTGGGCGCAGGAAGCTTTCTTT.